Below, 5 T cell receptor beta chains from the same sample are listed, as sequenced in a study of cytomegalovirus exposure and HLA in healthy donors. PCR involved 60 Vbeta and 13 Jbeta primers. The repertoire was sequenced with immunoSEQ multiplex PCR; TCRdb's copy has only in-frame clones and lacks some. Of some 180,000 clones listed, 70% to 85% are singletons. Specimen: PBMCs. The receptor set was obtained from a girl aged 2-9 years in good health and CMV-seropositive.

V usage is TRBV20-1 and J usage is TRBJ1-2; no reliable D call. This CDR3 has 11 amino acids. V was pared by 6 bases and J by 5 bases, with 10 bases between. CDR1 DFQATT and CDR2 SNEGSKA come from the germline V gene (reference sequence). The CDR3 DNA reads TGCAGTGCCCCCAACTTATATGGCTACACCTTC. Translation gives CSAPNLYGYTF.

V usage is TRBV28 and J usage is TRBJ1-2; a possible D gene is TRBD1 (6 bases). The germline gives CDR1 MDHEN, CDR2 SYDVKM. V was trimmed by 6 bases and J by 4 bases, leaving 12 bases between them. The CDR3 spans 13 residues. DNA of the CDR3: TGTGCCAGCAGGTCCGGGACACCCTATGGCTACACCTTC. It specifies CASRSGTPYGYTF.

The chain couples TRBV7-9 to TRBJ1-4; TRBD1 matches 11 bases. CDR3 size: 17 residues. The J segment lost 2 bases and the V segment lost 3 bases, leaving 5 bases of the junction unmatched. Germline V gene data show CDR1 as SEHNR and CDR2 as FQNEAQ (reference sequence). The CDR3 DNA reads as TGTGCCAGCAGCTTGTCCGGGACAGGGGGGACTAATGAAAAACTGTTTTTT. It encodes CASSLSGTGGTNEKLFF.

The chain recombines TRBV13 with TRBJ2-7, with 8 bases matching TRBD2. The germline CDR1 and CDR2 sequences are PRHDT and FYEKMQ (reference sequence). V was pared by 5 bases and J by 2 bases, with 8 bases of the junction left unmatched. The CDR3 length is 15 residues. The CDR3 region is CASSPSGGLTYEQYF. CDR3 bases: TGTGCCAGCAGCCCCAGCGGGGGCCTTACCTACGAGCAGTACTTC.

The chain carries TRBV4-1 and TRBJ2-1, with a weak D call TRBD2 (6 bases). The germline CDR1 and CDR2 sequences are MGHRA and YSYEKL. This CDR3 has 15 residues. The V end lost 4 bases, the J end lost 0 bases, and 10 bases lay between the germline ends. DNA for the CDR3: TGCGCCAGCAGCCCTAGCGATTCCTCCTACAATGAGCAGTTCTTC. Translation gives CASSPSDSSYNEQFF.